This T cell receptor (beta chain) was recorded in a study of control samples from healthy donors and cancer patients. The table came from immunoSEQ multiplex PCR; TCRdb's copy has only in-frame clones and leaves some out. The top ten hold roughly 19% of the sample, which has 90,000 to 95,000 clones, about 82% seen once. Germline CDR1 is LNHDA and CDR2 is SQIVND (reference sequence). The ends were cut back, 1 base at V and 4 bases at J, with 10 bases in the middle. The CDR3 has 15 amino acids. J is TRBJ2-2 and V is TRBV19, with D possibly TRBD2 on 5 matching bases. Sample: blood. The receptor was isolated from a man aged 25-40 years in good health. CDR3 in DNA: TGTGCCAGTAGTATAGCGACCGGGATCACCGGGGAGCTGTTTTTT. It is translated as CASSIATGITGELFF.